The TCR beta chain described here comes from a study of T cells in Graves' hyperthyroidism and ophthalmopathy. Study context: The blood sample was taken at first diagnosis, before treatment began.

Thyroid ultrasound and orbital computed tomography, with clinical symptoms and serum thyroxine and TRAb, informed diagnoses. RNA transcripts were the template for amplifying TCR beta CDR3 regions. Initially, a first-round RT-PCR of the TCR CDR3 employed the HTBI primer set. In TCRdb, the multiplex PCR reads were re-called with MiXCR into one record per CDR3 protein. The sample has hundreds of thousands of distinct CDR3 sequences; 15% to 20% are singletons. This clonotype was found a few times. Its matching antigen is unknown. The study, taken as a whole, reports: Most thyroid clonotypes that were expanded above 0.001 also turned up in blood. In simple terms, a model built on 13 V-J features told ophthalmopathy apart from stable hyperthyroidism.

Input material: blood. The receptor's source is a woman between 18 and 29 years old with Graves' ophthalmopathy.

CDR3 nucleotide sequence: TGCAGCGTTGAAAGAGGGGCCGGGAGTGAAAAACTGTTTTTT. It encodes CSVERGAGSEKLFF. The chain combines TRBV29-1 with TRBJ1-4, with a tentative D call TRBD1 (5 bases). Trimming removed 2 bases from V and 7 bases from J, with 14 bases in between. The CDR3 has 14 residues. CDR1 SQVTM and CDR2 ANQGSEA come from the germline V gene.